This TCR beta chain appears in the sequencing data of a study of shared clonotypes between healthy human individuals. Data came from immunoSEQ multiplex PCR; TCRdb stores just in-frame clones and leaves some out. Of millions of clones in the sample, 90% to 95% are singletons; the top ten hold about 0.39%. All participating donors were Caucasian adults from Nashville, Tennessee. Study-level results: Limitation of the genetic and exposure-history diversity represented came from the few donors. Naive subsets tended to show greater estimated richness than memory subsets.

The CDR3 runs to 16 residues. On this clone itself: The target antigen is unknown.

The source is a man aged 18 to 29 in good health. Some clones in this sample may be carry-over from other donors' samples. J is TRBJ2-1 and V is TRBV21-1. TRBV21-1 represents a pseudogene. Sequencing was carried out using naive CD4+ T cells from PBMCs. The subset was: CD45RA+ positively selected. CDR3: CAGLQGRRSSYNEQFF. DNA of the CDR3: TGTGCCGGACTTCAGGGACGGAGAAGCTCCTACAATGAGCAGTTCTTC.